These 18 T cell receptor beta chains originate from one sample sequenced in a study of response to subunit inactivated influenza vaccine. TCRdb ran MiXCR on the RT-PCR reads and lists one entry per CDR3 protein. Of 450,000 to 600,000 distinct CDR3 sequences listed, more than 7% were seen once; the top ten hold roughly 14%. Sequenced here: PBMCs from blood, sampled around 2 years after vaccination. The receptor set was obtained from a man aged 50 to 75 who received an inactivated influenza vaccine.

This clonotype was counted only a few times. V usage is TRBV12-3 or TRBV12-4 and J usage is TRBJ2-7; D is unclear. Trimming took 5 bases from V and 2 from J, leaving 7 bases between them. This CDR3 contains 12 residues. CDR3 loop: CASSHHPYEQYF. CDR3 nucleotide sequence: TGTGCCAGCAGTCACCACCCCTACGAGCAGTACTTC.

In this sample, this clonotype turned up many times. This sequence joins TRBV6-6 and TRBJ2-1; D remains ambiguous. Trimming stripped 5 bases from V and 9 bases from J, with 11 bases between. The length of the CDR3 is 12 residues. Germline CDR1 is MNHNY and CDR2 is SVGAGI (reference sequence). The CDR3 DNA is TGTGCCAGCAGTACCGACGATCCTGAGCAGTTCTTC. This codes for CASSTDDPEQFF.

This clonotype was detected many times. The V gene is TRBV20-1, the J gene TRBJ1-2; D call uncertain. The CDR3 is 12 residues long. The ends were cut back, 3 bases at V and 2 bases at J, with 7 bases in the middle. Germline assignment: CDR1 DFQATT and CDR2 SNEGSKA (reference sequence). In DNA form, the CDR3 reads TGCAGTGCTAGCGAGTTGAACTATGGCTACACCTTC. Its protein is CSASELNYGYTF.

This clonotype was recorded many times. V is TRBV15 and J is TRBJ2-1, with 7 positions matching TRBD1. The V gene's germline CDR1 is LNHNV and CDR2 YYDKDF (reference sequence). The V segment lost 6 bases and the J segment 6 bases; nucleotides outside the gene matches: 8. This CDR3 is built from 14 residues. The CDR3 reads CATSPKGQVNEQFF. For the CDR3, the DNA is TGTGCCACCAGTCCGAAAGGACAGGTCAATGAGCAGTTCTTC.

This chain connects TRBV19 to TRBJ2-4, with TRBD2 matching over 8 bases. Germline V CDR1 and CDR2: LNHDA, SQIVND (reference sequence). This CDR3 region has 15 residues. J lost 3 bases, V lost 7 bases, and 8 bases had no gene match. CDR3 in amino acids: CASTGGDLGKNIQYF. CDR3 DNA: TGTGCCAGTACGGGGGGGGACCTCGGCAAAAACATTCAGTACTTC.

The table lists this clonotype with many counts. In DNA form, the CDR3 reads TGTGCCACTCGATTTGGAGCGGGGGTTTTGAGAGCTTTCTTT. Encoded protein: CATRFGAGVLRAFF. The J gene is TRBJ1-1, the V gene TRBV6-1, with D possibly TRBD1 on 5 matching bases. In germline, CDR1 is MNHNS, CDR2 SASEGT. The V end lost 10 bases, the J end lost 10 bases, and 25 bases lay between the germline ends. The length of the CDR3 is 14 residues.

A few counts support this clonotype. V gene TRBV4-3 combines with J gene TRBJ1-2; 8 positions match TRBD1. This CDR3 region has 15 residues. J lost 2 bases, V lost 4 bases, and 6 bases had no gene match. Per germline, CDR1 LGHNA and CDR2 YSLEER. The DNA of the CDR3 is TGCGCCAGCAGCCGAGATCGACAGGGGAACTATGGCTACACCTTC. Protein sequence: CASSRDRQGNYGYTF.

This clonotype was seen a handful of times. The chain recombines TRBV7-2 with TRBJ1-2; the D gene is possibly TRBD1 (5 bases). V was clipped by 2 bases and J by 4 bases, with 11 bases between them. Germline values: CDR1 SGHTA, CDR2 FQGNSA. The CDR3 contains 14 residues. The CDR3 reads CASSLRRGAYGYTF. The DNA of the CDR3 is TGTGCCAGCAGCTTACGCAGAGGGGCCTATGGCTACACCTTC.

This chain connects TRBV12-3 or TRBV12-4 to TRBJ2-2, with D possibly being TRBD2 (5 bases). V gave up 4 bases and J gave up 4 bases, with 13 bases separating them. The CDR3 is made up of 15 amino acids. CDR3 in DNA: TGTGCCAGCAGTTCTGCTAGGGCGGGCACCGGGGAGCTGTTTTTT. Encoded protein: CASSSARAGTGELFF.

This clonotype was seen at least ten times. This rearrangement joins TRBV3-1 to TRBJ2-5; D not resolved. The ends were cut back, 4 bases at V and 5 bases at J, with 11 bases in the middle. The CDR3 is made up of 13 amino acids. Per the germline V gene, CDR1 is LGHDT and CDR2 is YNNKEL (reference sequence). The CDR3 DNA reads as TGTGCCAGCAGCCCCCAACCAAGCGAGACCCAGTACTTC. This gives the protein CASSPQPSETQYF.

This clonotype was seen many times. The chain couples TRBV2 to TRBJ2-7, with D uncertain. The CDR3 consists of 14 residues. Germline CDR1 and CDR2: SNHLY and FYNNEI. The ends were cut back, 7 bases at V and 0 bases at J, with 13 bases in the middle. This CDR3 is CASIRSRSSYEQYF. The CDR3 DNA reads TGTGCCAGCATACGATCTAGGAGCTCCTACGAGCAGTACTTC.

The CDR3 reads CSAGDTGLDTQYF. DNA for the CDR3: TGCAGTGCTGGGGACACCGGCCTAGATACGCAGTATTTT. V usage is TRBV20-1 and J usage is TRBJ2-3; tentative D call: TRBD1 (6 bases). The germline gives CDR1 DFQATT, CDR2 SNEGSKA (reference sequence). This CDR3 comprises 13 residues. V lost 5 bases, J lost 5 bases, and 14 bases lay in between.

The rearrangement uses TRBV2 and TRBJ1-2; D not certain. Per germline, CDR1 SNHLY and CDR2 FYNNEI. Trimming pared 2 bases from V and 5 bases from J, leaving 12 bases between. The CDR3 totals 14 residues. The CDR3 bases are TGTGCCAGCAGTGAAAGGAACGGACGGTATGGCTACACCTTC. This gives the protein CASSERNGRYGYTF.

This clonotype was found many times. V is TRBV5-1 and J is TRBJ1-6; 12 bases are a match to TRBD1. The V gene's germline CDR1 is SGHRS and CDR2 YFSETQ. This CDR3 contains 15 residues. V lost 4 bases to trimming and J lost 8 bases; unmatched junction nucleotides: 4. The CDR3 DNA reads TGCGCCAGCAGCACGGGACAGGGGGCTGATTCACCCCTCCACTTT. As protein: CASSTGQGADSPLHF.

This clonotype appeared a few times. The chain links TRBV6-1 to TRBJ1-1; 7 bases match TRBD1. The CDR3 is 14 amino acids. Germline values: CDR1 MNHNS, CDR2 SASEGT. The ends lost 6 bases at V and 5 bases at J; junction bases unmatched: 9. For the CDR3, the DNA is TGTGCCAGCAGCATCTCCGACAGGGCAACTGAAGCTTTCTTT. Translating gives CASSISDRATEAFF.

The chain joins TRBV4-2 to TRBJ2-3, with 13 positions matching TRBD2. The CDR3 has 18 amino acids. V lost 4 bases, J lost 2 bases, and 9 bases stayed unmatched. CDR1 LGHNA and CDR2 YNFKEQ come from the germline V gene. Here the CDR3 DNA reads TGTGCCAGCAGCCCCCTTATGGGACTAGCGGGATCCACAGATACGCAGTATTTT. It is translated as CASSPLMGLAGSTDTQYF.

This clonotype was observed at least ten times. The rearrangement links TRBV10-3 to TRBJ2-1; 14 positions match TRBD2. The CDR3 consists of 15 residues. Germline values: CDR1 ENHRY, CDR2 SYGVKD. J gave up 7 bases and V 4 bases, and 3 bases lay outside the gene matches. CDR3 loop: CAISGLAGGGNEQFF. The CDR3 DNA sequence: TGTGCCATCAGTGGACTAGCGGGAGGGGGAAATGAGCAGTTCTTC.

The chain recombines TRBV20-1 with TRBJ2-5; D ambiguous. The CDR3 sequence is 14 residues long. Between the trimmed V and J ends, which lost 1 base and 2 bases, there was a span of 11 bases. Germline lookup yields CDR1 DFQATT and CDR2 SNEGSKA (reference sequence). CDR3 DNA sequence: TGCAGTGCTAGAGTTTCGCCGACACAAGAGACCCAGTACTTC. Amino acid sequence: CSARVSPTQETQYF.